The source of this T cell receptor beta chain is a study of cytotoxic CD8 clonotypes in ibrutinib-treated CLL. Study overall: Roughly 25 partial and 2 complete responses; at median approximately 68 months, approximately 14 remitted, approximately 12 progressed. Response samples followed a median approximately 13 months of treatment, range 6 to 36. Study observations and caveats: There were differences in sampling times between sustained-remission and progressing patients. Contraction or stability on treatment was seen for public clonotypes, which were uncommon.

V dropped 3 bases and J dropped 6 bases, with 6 bases sitting between them. The CDR3 consists of 11 residues. CDR1 is KGHSH and CDR2 is LQKENI in the germline V gene. This clone was detected many times. Its antigen remains unknown. Sequencing was performed with immunoSEQ multiplex PCR; in TCRdb, only in-frame clones are kept and a portion is missing. The sample yields about 92,000 clones, roughly three quarters seen once. The material was PBMCs, obtained after 24 months of ibrutinib treatment. The chain has TRBV18 and TRBJ2-7; D remains unclear. This receptor was taken from a human donor with chronic lymphocytic leukemia. For the CDR3, the DNA is TGTGCCAGCTCACCCCCGGGCGAGCAGTACTTC. This gives the protein CASSPPGEQYF.